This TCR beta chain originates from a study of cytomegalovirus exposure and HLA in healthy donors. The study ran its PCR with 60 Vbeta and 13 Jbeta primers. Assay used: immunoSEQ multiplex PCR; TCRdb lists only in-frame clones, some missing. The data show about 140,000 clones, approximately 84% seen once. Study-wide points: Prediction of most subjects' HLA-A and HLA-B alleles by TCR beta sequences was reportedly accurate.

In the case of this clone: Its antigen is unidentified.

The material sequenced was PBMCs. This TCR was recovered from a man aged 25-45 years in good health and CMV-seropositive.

The CDR3 loop reads CASSLTGGKTGELFF. The CDR3, as DNA: TGTGCCAGCAGTCTGACAGGGGGCAAGACCGGGGAGCTGTTTTTT. The chain carries TRBV28 and TRBJ2-2, with 10 bases lining up with TRBD1. The CDR3 loop spans 15 amino acids. V shed 5 bases, J shed 5 bases, and the junction held 5 bases outside the gene matches. Germline CDR1 and CDR2: MDHEN and SYDVKM.